Each of the 26 T cell receptor beta chains below was sequenced from the same sample in a study of CD8 T cells in ankylosing spondylitis. Study-level points and caveats: Ankylosing spondylitis blood seemed to carry a telltale TCR beta motif made of seven or eight highly homologous variants.

TCRdb redid the calling of the 5' RACE reads with MiXCR, one entry per CDR3 protein. The data hold about 330,000 distinct CDR3 sequences, with around 7.6% observed a single time. These receptors are not linked to any known antigen. The sample taken for sequencing was blood, either unsorted or a sorted T cell fraction (not recorded which). The receptor set was obtained from a male donor with ankylosing spondylitis.

The genes are TRBV9 and TRBJ1-1, with D perhaps matching TRBD1 (6 bases). The CDR3 covers 12 residues. Germline V CDR1 and CDR2: SGDLS, YYNGEE. Trimming pared 0 bases from V and 8 bases from J, leaving 8 bases between. Here the CDR3 DNA reads TGTGCCAGCAGCGTAGCTACAGGGGAAGCTTTCTTT. Amino acid sequence: CASSVATGEAFF.

This clonotype has just a few counts. The V call is TRBV7-6, the J call TRBJ1-4; D not certain. CDR3 length: 14 residues. Germline-derived CDR1 and CDR2 are SGHVS and FNYEAQ. The ends were cut back, 0 bases at V and 0 bases at J, with 2 bases in the middle. CDR3 in amino acids: CASSLAATNEKLFF. The CDR3 DNA is TGTGCCAGCAGCTTAGCTGCAACTAATGAAAAACTGTTTTTT.

V gene TRBV5-4 combines with J gene TRBJ2-2, with 16 positions matching TRBD2. J was trimmed by 4 bases and V by 4 bases; bases with no gene match: 4. This CDR3 is built from 17 residues. Germline V CDR1 and CDR2: SGHNT, YYREEE (reference sequence). CDR3 bases: TGTGCCAGCAGCAAGGGACTAGCGGGAGGGGTCACCGGGGAGCTGTTTTTT. This encodes CASSKGLAGGVTGELFF.

In this sample, this clonotype turned up a few times. V and J are TRBV20-1 and TRBJ2-3; perhaps TRBD2 as D (6 bases). The CDR3 contains 13 residues. Germline-derived CDR1 and CDR2 are DFQATT and SNEGSKA (reference sequence). V lost 4 bases and J lost 0, with 8 bases in between. The CDR3 bases are TGCAGTGCTATTGGGACTAGCACAGATACGCAGTATTTT. This codes for CSAIGTSTDTQYF.

This clonotype was detected ten times or more. The gene calls are TRBV4-1 and TRBJ2-1; D not certain. CDR1 MGHRA and CDR2 YSYEKL come from the germline V gene. Trimming shortened V by 0 bases and J by 8 bases, and 17 bases separated the two germline ends. The CDR3 totals 16 residues. Here the CDR3 reads CASSQEDIVVVHEQFF. The CDR3 DNA reads TGCGCCAGCAGCCAAGAAGACATAGTTGTGGTCCATGAGCAGTTCTTC.

V and J are TRBV6-5 and TRBJ1-1; possibly TRBD1 for D (5 bases). The germline gives CDR1 MNHEY, CDR2 SVGAGI. The ends were cut back, 5 bases at V and 6 bases at J, with 10 bases in the middle. The CDR3 has 12 amino acids. CDR3 bases: TGTGCCAGCAGTAAGGGACCGTCTGAAGCTTTCTTT. Its translation: CASSKGPSEAFF.

This clonotype has more than one count but fewer than ten. The CDR3 loop is CASGLGGSGGNEQFF. Here the CDR3 DNA reads TGTGCTAGTGGTTTGGGCGGGAGTGGGGGCAATGAGCAGTTCTTC. The V gene is TRBV12-5, the J gene TRBJ2-1; 7 bases align to TRBD2. CDR3 length: 15 amino acids. After removal of 1 base from V and 6 bases from J, the junction contained 6 bases not matched to a gene. Per the germline V gene, CDR1 is LGHNT and CDR2 is FRNRAP.

The rearrangement links TRBV6-9 to TRBJ1-4; 11 bases are a match to TRBD1. The CDR3 sequence is 18 residues long. Germline CDR1 MNHGY, CDR2 SVAAGI. Trimming at V came to 3 bases and at J to 8 bases, leaving 14 bases not matched to a gene. The DNA of the CDR3 is TGTGCCAGCAGTTACCTCGCAAGACCGGGACAGGGGGAGGAAAAACTGTTTTTT. This sequence encodes CASSYLARPGQGEEKLFF.

This clonotype showed up many times. The rearrangement joins TRBV28 to TRBJ2-7; D remains unclear. CDR3 length equals 14 residues. V gave up 3 bases and J gave up 3 bases, with 12 bases separating them. CDR1 and CDR2 (germline): MDHEN, SYDVKM. CDR3 coding DNA: TGTGCCAGCAGTTTTACGGGCGGCGACTACGAGCAGTACTTC. As protein: CASSFTGGDYEQYF.

This clonotype was seen a few times. This chain links TRBV7-2 with TRBJ2-2; TRBD1 matches 8 bases. The CDR3 is made up of 15 amino acids. Germline-derived CDR1 and CDR2 are SGHTA and FQGNSA. The V and J ends lost 2 bases and 7 bases, in that order; junction bases with no gene match: 6. CDR3 loop: CASSLSGGAVGELFF. The CDR3 DNA reads as TGTGCCAGCAGCTTATCAGGGGGCGCCGTCGGGGAGCTGTTTTTT. Supplemented by reference TRBV7-2 and TRBJ2-2, the full variable domain reads GAGVSQSPSNKVTEKGKDVELRCDPISGHTALYWYRQSLGQGLEFLIYFQGNSAPDKSGLPSDRFSAERTGGSVSTLTIQRTQQEDSAVYLCASSLSGGAVGELFFGEGSRLTVL.

A few counts support this clonotype. The chain employs TRBV20-1 and TRBJ2-2; maybe TRBD2 (6 bases). The CDR3 has 15 residues. The germline gives CDR1 DFQATT, CDR2 SNEGSKA (reference sequence). Trimming took off 2 bases at V and 3 bases at J, with 13 bases between the two ends. Here the CDR3 DNA reads TGCAGTGCTAGATCCAGCGGGTCCCACACCGGGGAGCTGTTTTTT. Its translation is CSARSSGSHTGELFF.

The rearrangement uses TRBV3-1 and TRBJ1-5; possibly TRBD1 for D (5 bases). Trimming stripped 4 bases from V and 11 bases from J, with 12 bases between. The CDR3 runs to 12 residues. The germline V gene encodes CDR1 LGHDT and CDR2 YNNKEL (reference sequence). The chain's CDR3 is CASSLDRGAQHF. The CDR3 coding sequence is TGTGCCAGCAGCCTCGACCGGGGGGCCCAGCATTTT.

The table lists this clonotype with a few counts. V is TRBV4-3 and J is TRBJ2-2; 7 bases are shared with TRBD1. In germline, CDR1 is LGHNA, CDR2 YSLEER. Germline trimming cut 3 bases from V and 0 bases from J; bases unmatched to any gene: 4. This CDR3 contains 16 residues. The CDR3 sequence: CASSQHGTANTGELFF. The CDR3 nucleotides read TGCGCCAGCAGCCAGCACGGGACAGCGAACACCGGGGAGCTGTTTTTT.

In DNA form, the CDR3 reads TGTGCCAGCAGCTTAGGGGTAGCGGCTAGCACAGATACGCAGTATTTT. It is translated as CASSLGVAASTDTQYF. This chain uses TRBV7-3 with TRBJ2-3, with a tentative D call TRBD2 (6 bases). Between the trimmed V and J ends, which lost 2 bases and 0 bases, there was a span of 12 bases. The CDR3 totals 16 residues. Germline loops: CDR1 SGHTA, CDR2 FQGTGA.

In its sample, this clonotype was seen many times. This chain joins TRBV7-2 and TRBJ2-1; no definite D call. Trimming removed 7 bases from V and 7 bases from J, with 11 bases in between. Germline lookup yields CDR1 SGHTA and CDR2 FQGNSA. CDR3 length equals 12 residues. This CDR3 reads CASTWDRNEQFF. The CDR3 nucleotides read TGTGCCAGCACCTGGGATAGGAATGAGCAGTTCTTC.

The sample holds a few counts of this clonotype. The V call is TRBV19, the J call TRBJ2-7, with D perhaps matching TRBD1 (5 bases). V lost 4 bases and J 0 bases, leaving 10 bases between the germline ends. The CDR3 covers 14 residues. In germline, CDR1 is LNHDA, CDR2 SQIVND (reference sequence). Here the CDR3 DNA reads TGTGCCAGTAGTAAGACAGCGTCCTCCTACGAGCAGTACTTC. Its protein product is CASSKTASSYEQYF.

This clonotype has at least ten counts. The rearrangement joins TRBV20-1 to TRBJ2-1, with 8 bases identical to TRBD1. The germline CDR1 and CDR2 sequences are DFQATT and SNEGSKA (reference sequence). V shed 1 base, J shed 3 bases, and the junction held 11 bases outside the gene matches. The CDR3 is 17 residues long. CDR3 loop: CSARANDRGRGYNEQFF. The CDR3 DNA follows: TGCAGTGCTAGAGCGAACGACAGGGGCCGGGGCTACAATGAGCAGTTCTTC.

V gene TRBV6-1 combines with J gene TRBJ1-1; 8 bases are a match to TRBD1. Trimming cost V 0 bases and J 5 bases; bases outside gene matches: 5. Germline assignment: CDR1 MNHNS and CDR2 SASEGT. The CDR3 is 15 residues long. The DNA of the CDR3 is TGTGCCAGCAGTGAAGCGGCAGGGGGCTGGACTGAAGCTTTCTTT. Amino acid sequence: CASSEAAGGWTEAFF.

V is TRBV5-4 and J is TRBJ1-5, with D uncertain. The germline V gene has CDR1 SGHNT and CDR2 YYREEE (reference sequence). This CDR3 is 12 amino acids long. Deletions cut 2 bases from V and 6 bases from J, with 6 bases between. CDR3: CASSLLGQPQHF. The DNA for the CDR3 is TGTGCCAGCAGCTTACTAGGTCAGCCCCAGCATTTT. The full variable domain, its missing parts supplied by reference TRBV5-4 and TRBJ1-5, is ETGVTQSPTHLIKTRGQQVTLRCSSQSGHNTVSWYQQALGQGPQFIFQYYREEENGRGNFPPRFSGLQFPNYSSELNVNALELDDSALYLCASSLLGQPQHFGDGTRLSIL.

This clonotype was seen only a few times. The V call is TRBV5-1, the J call TRBJ2-2; 8 bases agree with TRBD2. Trimming cost V 2 bases and J 2 bases; bases outside gene matches: 5. Germline V gene lookup returns CDR1 SGHRS and CDR2 YFSETQ. This CDR3 is 16 amino acids long. The CDR3 region has the DNA TGCGCCAGCAGCTTAAGCGGGGGAGGAAACACCGGGGAGCTGTTTTTT. Amino acids: CASSLSGGGNTGELFF.

This clonotype was recorded a few times. The DNA for the CDR3 is TGCGCCAGCAGCTTGGCCGGGACTAGTGCCTACGAGCAGTACTTC. Translated: CASSLAGTSAYEQYF. The chain uses TRBV5-1 and TRBJ2-7; 8 bases agree with TRBD2. CDR3 length: 15 amino acids. V lost 0 bases, J lost 2 bases, and 4 bases stayed unmatched. The germline V gene encodes CDR1 SGHRS and CDR2 YFSETQ.

Here the CDR3 DNA reads TGTGCCAGCAGCCAAGATTTAACCAGTAACAATGAGCAGTTCTTC. Its translation is CASSQDLTSNNEQFF. This chain links TRBV3-1 with TRBJ2-1; D not resolved. CDR3 length equals 15 residues. V was shortened by 0 bases and J by 5 bases, with 11 bases between the two germline ends. From germline, CDR1 is LGHDT and CDR2 YNNKEL (reference sequence).

Only a few counts were recorded for this clonotype. The gene calls are TRBV14 and TRBJ2-1; 15 bases line up with TRBD2. V shed 0 bases, J shed 7 bases, and the junction held 16 bases outside the gene matches. Germline V gene lookup returns CDR1 SGHDN and CDR2 FVKESK. This CDR3 is 21 amino acids long. CDR3 amino acids: CASSQDFPGLAGGIGGNEQFF. The CDR3 DNA reads as TGTGCCAGCAGCCAAGATTTCCCGGGACTAGCGGGAGGAATAGGGGGGAATGAGCAGTTCTTC.

The V call is TRBV5-6, the J call TRBJ2-3; D gene unclear. CDR1 is SGHDT and CDR2 is YYEEEE in the germline V gene. There are 13 residues in the CDR3. V dropped 3 bases and J dropped 4 bases, with 9 bases sitting between them. For the CDR3, the DNA is TGTGCCAGCAGCTCCCCACCGTCAGATACGCAGTATTTT. This gives the protein CASSSPPSDTQYF.

This sequence joins TRBV10-3 and TRBJ2-5; TRBD1 is a possible D gene (6 bases). The V and J ends lost 0 bases and 5 bases respectively, with 7 bases between them. CDR1 ENHRY and CDR2 SYGVKD come from the germline V gene. CDR3 size: 13 residues. The CDR3 reads CAISESTGETQYF. CDR3 sequence (DNA): TGTGCCATCAGTGAGTCTACAGGGGAGACCCAGTACTTC.

A note on this clonotype: One end of the junction is discordant with germline, which a read error may explain. The rearrangement joins TRBV5-1 to TRBJ2-1; 15 bases are shared with TRBD2. Germline loops: CDR1 SGHRS, CDR2 YFSETQ. The CDR3 consists of 18 residues. The chain's CDR3 is CASSLEPPGLAGGNQQFF. In DNA form, the CDR3 reads TGCGCCAGCAGCTTGGAACCTCCGGGACTAGCGGGAGGCAATCAGCAGTTCTTC.